These 3 T cell receptor beta chains share one sample of origin, sequenced in a study of cytomegalovirus exposure and HLA in healthy donors. It was with 60 Vbeta and 13 Jbeta primers that the PCR ran. This table comes from immunoSEQ multiplex PCR, and its TCRdb copy is limited to in-frame clones, with some not included. The sample lists about 170,000 clones, 80% to 90% occurring once. The sample was PBMCs. The receptor source for this set is a woman between 18 and 30 years old in good health and CMV-seronegative.

J is TRBJ2-7 and V is TRBV19; 12 positions match TRBD2. Germline V lookup: CDR1 LNHDA, CDR2 SQIVND (reference sequence). The CDR3 spans 16 residues. The V segment lost 5 bases and the J segment 5 bases; nucleotides outside the gene matches: 10. The CDR3 is CASSPSPSGRADEQYF. The CDR3 coding sequence is TGTGCCAGTAGTCCATCCCCTAGCGGGAGGGCCGACGAGCAGTACTTC.

Comments on this clone: Compared with germline, one end of the junction differs, possibly owing to a read error. The CDR3 region is CASSVGTGNQLQHF. DNA of the CDR3: TGTGCCAGCAGCGTAGGAACAGGGAATCAGCTCCAGCATTTT. The chain is built from TRBV9 and TRBJ1-5; D is possibly TRBD1 (6 bases). Germline CDR1 SGDLS, CDR2 YYNGEE. This CDR3 contains 14 residues.

The rearrangement joins TRBV19 to TRBJ1-2, with 7 bases matching TRBD1. Germline CDR1 LNHDA, CDR2 SQIVND (reference sequence). The V gene end was trimmed by 3 bases and the J gene end by 4 bases; junction bases not matched to a gene: 5. CDR3 size: 14 residues. CDR3 region: CASSIRGQSYGYTF. The CDR3 DNA reads as TGTGCCAGTAGTATTAGGGGGCAATCCTATGGCTACACCTTC.